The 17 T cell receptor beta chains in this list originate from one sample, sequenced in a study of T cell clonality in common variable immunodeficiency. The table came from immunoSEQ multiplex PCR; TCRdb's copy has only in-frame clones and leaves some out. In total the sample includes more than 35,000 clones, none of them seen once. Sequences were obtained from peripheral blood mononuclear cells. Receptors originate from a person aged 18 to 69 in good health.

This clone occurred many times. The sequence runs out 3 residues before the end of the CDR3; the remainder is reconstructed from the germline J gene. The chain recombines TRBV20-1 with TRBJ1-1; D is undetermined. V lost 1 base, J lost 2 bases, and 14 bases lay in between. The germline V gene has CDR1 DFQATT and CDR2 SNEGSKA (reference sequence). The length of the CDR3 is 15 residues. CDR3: CSARGAANPNTEAFF. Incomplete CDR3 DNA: TGCAGTGCTAGAGGCGCAGCGAACCCTAACACTGAA.

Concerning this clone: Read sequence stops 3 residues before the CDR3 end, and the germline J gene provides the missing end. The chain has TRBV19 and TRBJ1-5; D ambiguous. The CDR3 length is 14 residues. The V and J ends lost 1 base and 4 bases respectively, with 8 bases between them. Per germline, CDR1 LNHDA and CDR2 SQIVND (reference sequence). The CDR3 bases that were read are TGTGCCAGTAGTATAGGGCCCTCGAATCAGCCC. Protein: CASSIGPSNQP. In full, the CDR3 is CASSIGPSNQPQHF.

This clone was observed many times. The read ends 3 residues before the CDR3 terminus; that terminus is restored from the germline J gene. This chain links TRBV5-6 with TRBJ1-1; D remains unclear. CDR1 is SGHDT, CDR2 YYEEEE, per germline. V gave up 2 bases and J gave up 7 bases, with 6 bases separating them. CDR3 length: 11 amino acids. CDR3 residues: CASSFGREAFF. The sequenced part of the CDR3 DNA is TGTGCCAGCAGCTTCGGTCGTGAA.

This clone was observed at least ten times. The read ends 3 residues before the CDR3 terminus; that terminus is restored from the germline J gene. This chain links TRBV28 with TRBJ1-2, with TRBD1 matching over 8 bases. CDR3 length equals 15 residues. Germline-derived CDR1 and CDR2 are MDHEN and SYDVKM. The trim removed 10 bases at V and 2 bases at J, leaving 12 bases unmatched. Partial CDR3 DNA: TGTGCCACGTATGCAGGGGGCGCCAAGAACTATGGC. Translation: CATYAGGAKNYG. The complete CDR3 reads CATYAGGAKNYGYTF.

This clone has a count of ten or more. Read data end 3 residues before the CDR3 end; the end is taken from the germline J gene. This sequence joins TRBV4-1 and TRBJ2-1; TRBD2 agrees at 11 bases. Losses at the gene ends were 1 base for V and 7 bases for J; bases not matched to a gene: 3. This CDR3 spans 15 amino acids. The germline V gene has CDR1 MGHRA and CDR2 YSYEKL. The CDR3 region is CASSQGRLAGNEQFF. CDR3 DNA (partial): TGCGCCAGCAGCCAAGGTCGACTAGCGGGAAATGAG.

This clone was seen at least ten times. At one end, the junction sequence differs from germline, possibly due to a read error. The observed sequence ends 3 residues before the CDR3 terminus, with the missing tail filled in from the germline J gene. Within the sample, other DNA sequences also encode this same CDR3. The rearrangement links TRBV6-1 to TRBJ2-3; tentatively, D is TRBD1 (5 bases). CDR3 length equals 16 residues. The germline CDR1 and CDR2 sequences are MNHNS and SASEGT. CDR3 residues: CASSEKRGLTTDTQYF. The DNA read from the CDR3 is TGCGCCAGCAGTGAAAAAAGGGGCCTTACCACAGATACG.

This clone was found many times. CDR3 in amino acids: CASSVRSGRGTGELFF. CDR3 DNA, as far as it was read: TGTGCCAGCTCAGTCCGGAGCGGGAGGGGCACCGGGGAG. The chain joins TRBV18 to TRBJ2-2; TRBD2 matches at 10 bases. The read falls 3 residues short of the CDR3 end, and the missing part is taken from the germline J gene. Germline lookup yields CDR1 KGHSH and CDR2 LQKENI. V lost 5 bases, J lost 4 bases, and 7 bases stayed unmatched. There are 16 residues in the CDR3.

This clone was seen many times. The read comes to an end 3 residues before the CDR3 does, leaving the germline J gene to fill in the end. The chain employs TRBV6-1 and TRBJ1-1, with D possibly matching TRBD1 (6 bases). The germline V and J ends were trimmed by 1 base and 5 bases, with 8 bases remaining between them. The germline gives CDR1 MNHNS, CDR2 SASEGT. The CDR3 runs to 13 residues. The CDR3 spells CASSEDRVTEAFF. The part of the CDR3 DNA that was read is TGTGCCAGCAGTGAAGACAGGGTTACTGAA.

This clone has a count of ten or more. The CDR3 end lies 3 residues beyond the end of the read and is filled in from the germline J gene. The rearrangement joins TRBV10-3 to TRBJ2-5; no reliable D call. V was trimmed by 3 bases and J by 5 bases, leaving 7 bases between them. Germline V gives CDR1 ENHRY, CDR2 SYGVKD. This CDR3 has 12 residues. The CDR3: CAISEKGETQYF. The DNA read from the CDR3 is TGTGCCATCAGTGAAAAAGGGGAGACC.

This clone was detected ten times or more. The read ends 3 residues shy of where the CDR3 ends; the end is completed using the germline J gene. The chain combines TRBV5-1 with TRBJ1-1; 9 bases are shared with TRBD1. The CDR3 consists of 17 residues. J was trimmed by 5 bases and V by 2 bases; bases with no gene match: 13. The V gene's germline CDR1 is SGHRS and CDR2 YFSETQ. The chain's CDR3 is CASSFSPGQGSGTEAFF. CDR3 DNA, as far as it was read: TGCGCCAGCAGCTTTTCACCGGGACAGGGCTCGGGAACTGAA.

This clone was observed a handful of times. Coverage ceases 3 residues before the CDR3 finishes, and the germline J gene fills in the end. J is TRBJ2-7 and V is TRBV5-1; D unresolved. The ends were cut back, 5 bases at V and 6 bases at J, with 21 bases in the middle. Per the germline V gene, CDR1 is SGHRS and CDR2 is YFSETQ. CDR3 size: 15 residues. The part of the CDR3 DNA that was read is TGCGCCAGCAGTCCTTCCCTAGGAACCTTCGGCGAG. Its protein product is CASSPSLGTFGE. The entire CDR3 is CASSPSLGTFGEQYF. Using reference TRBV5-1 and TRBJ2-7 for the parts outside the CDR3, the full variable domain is KAGVTQTPRYLIKTRGQQVTLSCSPISGHRSVSWYQQTPGQGLQFLFEYFSETQRNKGNFPGRFSGRQFSNSRSEMNVSTLELGDSALYLCASSPSLGTFGEQYFGPGTRLTVT.

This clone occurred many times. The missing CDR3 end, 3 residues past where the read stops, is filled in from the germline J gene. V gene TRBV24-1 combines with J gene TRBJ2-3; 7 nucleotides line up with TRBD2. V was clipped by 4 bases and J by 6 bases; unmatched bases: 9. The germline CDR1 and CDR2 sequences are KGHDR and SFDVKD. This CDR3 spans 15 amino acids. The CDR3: CATSDPRTRSDTQYF. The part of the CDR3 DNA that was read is TGTGCCACCAGTGACCCCCGGACTAGGTCCGATACG.

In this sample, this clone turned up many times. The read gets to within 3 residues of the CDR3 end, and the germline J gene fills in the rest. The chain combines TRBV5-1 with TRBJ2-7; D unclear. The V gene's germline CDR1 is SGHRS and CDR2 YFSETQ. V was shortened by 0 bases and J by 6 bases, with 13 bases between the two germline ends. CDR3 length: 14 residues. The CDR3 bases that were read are TGCGCCAGCAGCTTGGAGGTGGGTTCGGGCGAG. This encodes CASSLEVGSGE. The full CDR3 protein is CASSLEVGSGEQYF.

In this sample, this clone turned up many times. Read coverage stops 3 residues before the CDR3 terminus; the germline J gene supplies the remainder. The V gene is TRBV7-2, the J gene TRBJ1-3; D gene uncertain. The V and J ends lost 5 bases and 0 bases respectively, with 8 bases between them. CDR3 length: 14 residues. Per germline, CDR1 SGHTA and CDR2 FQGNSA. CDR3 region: CASSVTSSGNTIYF. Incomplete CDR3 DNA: TGTGCCAGCAGCGTGACAAGCTCTGGAAACACC.

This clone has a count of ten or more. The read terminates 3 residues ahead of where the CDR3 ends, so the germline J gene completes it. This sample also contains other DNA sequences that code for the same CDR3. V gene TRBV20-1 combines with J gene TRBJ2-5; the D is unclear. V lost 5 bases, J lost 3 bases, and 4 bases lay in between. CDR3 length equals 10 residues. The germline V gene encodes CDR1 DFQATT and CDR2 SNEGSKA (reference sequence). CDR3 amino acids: CSASEETQYF. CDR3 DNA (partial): TGCAGTGCTTCGGAAGAGACC.

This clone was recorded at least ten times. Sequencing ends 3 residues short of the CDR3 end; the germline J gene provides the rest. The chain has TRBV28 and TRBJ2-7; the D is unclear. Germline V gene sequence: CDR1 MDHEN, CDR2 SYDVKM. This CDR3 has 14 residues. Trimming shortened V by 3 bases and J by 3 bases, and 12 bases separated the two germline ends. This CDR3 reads CASSLMGSLYEQYF. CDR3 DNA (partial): TGTGCCAGCAGTTTGATGGGCTCTCTCTACGAG.

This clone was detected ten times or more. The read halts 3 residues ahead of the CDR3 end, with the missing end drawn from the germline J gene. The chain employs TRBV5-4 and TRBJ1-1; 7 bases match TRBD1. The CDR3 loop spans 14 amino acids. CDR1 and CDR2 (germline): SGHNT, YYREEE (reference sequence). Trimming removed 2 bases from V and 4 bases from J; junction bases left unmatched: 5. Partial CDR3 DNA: TGTGCCAGCAGCTTAGGACAGGTGATCACTGAA. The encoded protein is CASSLGQVITE. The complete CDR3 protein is CASSLGQVITEAFF. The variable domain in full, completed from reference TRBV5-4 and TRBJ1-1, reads ETGVTQSPTHLIKTRGQQVTLRCSSQSGHNTVSWYQQALGQGPQFIFQYYREEENGRGNFPPRFSGLQFPNYSSELNVNALELDDSALYLCASSLGQVITEAFFGQGTRLTVV.